The 8 T cell receptor beta chains listed next were all sequenced from one sample in a study of T-cell reconstitution after alpha-beta-depleted transplantation in children. For TCRbeta, the library was prepared with unique molecular identifiers. TCRdb recomputed calls from the PCR reads with MiXCR, one row per CDR3 protein. Here the sample spans about 1,000,000 distinct CDR3 sequences, about 29% being singletons. This specimen was PBMCs, mostly from graft donor cells, taken 360 days after TCRalphabeta/CD19-depleted stem cell transplant. Receptors originate from a boy younger than two who had a stem cell transplant for SCID, so the T cells may come from the graft donor.

This clonotype was seen a few times. The rearrangement joins TRBV3-1 to TRBJ2-7; TRBD2 is a possible D gene (6 bases). Germline-derived CDR1 and CDR2 are LGHDT and YNNKEL (reference sequence). V gave up 8 bases and J gave up 4 bases, with 15 bases separating them. The CDR3 has 13 residues. CDR3 nucleotide sequence: TGTGCCAGCTCGGGGGAATCGGCGTACGAGCAGTACTTC. This sequence encodes CASSGESAYEQYF.

The chain recombines TRBV7-9 with TRBJ2-2; TRBD2 agrees at 13 bases. CDR3 length equals 17 residues. Germline trimming cut 6 bases from V and 0 bases from J; bases unmatched to any gene: 4. Germline CDR1 SEHNR, CDR2 FQNEAQ (reference sequence). The CDR3 DNA sequence: TGTGCCAGCAGTACCGGGACTAGCGGGGCGAACACCGGGGAGCTGTTTTTT. It translates to CASSTGTSGANTGELFF.

This chain connects TRBV12-3 or TRBV12-4 to TRBJ1-6; no firm D call. Trimming left V 3 bases short and J 12 bases short, with 21 bases between. The CDR3 is 16 amino acids. This CDR3 is CASSFAVGSPYEPLHF. The CDR3 DNA reads as TGTGCCAGCAGTTTTGCCGTCGGCAGTCCCTATGAACCCCTCCACTTT.

The chain is built from TRBV4-3 and TRBJ1-2; D may be TRBD1 (6 bases). The CDR3 is 14 amino acids. The germline gives CDR1 LGHNA, CDR2 YSLEER. Trimming left V 2 bases short and J 0 bases short, with 7 bases between. CDR3 region: CASSQRTANYGYTF. CDR3 DNA sequence: TGCGCCAGCAGCCAACGGACAGCTAACTATGGCTACACCTTC.

The CDR3 DNA sequence: TGCAGTGCTAGAGTTTCGGGGGGAGATACGCAGTATTTT. Translated, it gives CSARVSGGDTQYF. The V call is TRBV20-1, the J call TRBJ2-3; 7 bases map to TRBD2. This CDR3 comprises 13 residues. In germline, CDR1 is DFQATT, CDR2 SNEGSKA (reference sequence). Trimming cost V 1 base and J 5 bases; bases outside gene matches: 3.

This clonotype appeared a few times. This sequence joins TRBV7-6 and TRBJ2-7; 7 nucleotides agree with TRBD2. Trimming at V came to 4 bases and at J to 2 bases, leaving 8 bases not matched to a gene. CDR3 length equals 15 residues. Germline lookup yields CDR1 SGHVS and CDR2 FNYEAQ. CDR3 coding DNA: TGTGCCAGCAGCTGGGGGGGAATCGGGCCCTACGAGCAGTACTTC. It translates to CASSWGGIGPYEQYF.

V is TRBV20-1 and J is TRBJ2-7, with 9 bases lining up with TRBD1. The CDR3 has 15 amino acids. Looked up from germline, CDR1 is DFQATT and CDR2 is SNEGSKA (reference sequence). V shed 1 base, J shed 3 bases, and the junction held 7 bases outside the gene matches. Written as DNA, the CDR3 is TGCAGTGCTAGAGGAGTAGACAGGGGGTACTACGAGCAGTACTTC. Its protein is CSARGVDRGYYEQYF.

The J gene is TRBJ1-1, the V gene TRBV7-2; possible D gene TRBD1, 6 bases. The CDR3 has 13 residues. CDR1 and CDR2 from the germline V gene are SGHTA and FQGNSA. V was clipped by 1 base and J by 9 bases, with 12 bases between them. The CDR3 sequence is CASSLEAGGQAFF. The CDR3 coding sequence is TGTGCCAGCAGCTTAGAGGCCGGGGGGCAAGCTTTCTTT.